These 25 T cell receptor beta chains were sequenced from one sample in a study of blood T cell repertoires in COVID-19. TCRdb keeps only in-frame clones here, not all; method: immunoSEQ multiplex PCR. Here the sample spans some 220,000 clones, 88% being singletons. Input material: PBMCs or T cells enriched from blood (not recorded which). The receptors were gathered from a woman aged 30 to 39 who had recovered from COVID-19.

The genes are TRBV27 and TRBJ1-1; 9 positions agree with TRBD1. CDR1 MNHEY and CDR2 SMNVEV come from the germline V gene (reference sequence). With V trimmed by 7 bases and J by 5 bases, 14 bases remained unmatched. The CDR3 has 16 residues. In DNA form, the CDR3 reads TGTGCCAGCACCAAACTCCTACAGGGGGCAAGGACTGAAGCTTTCTTT. Translation gives CASTKLLQGARTEAFF.

V is TRBV19 and J is TRBJ1-5; no firm D call. V was clipped by 4 bases and J by 6 bases, with 10 bases between them. Germline values: CDR1 LNHDA, CDR2 SQIVND (reference sequence). CDR3 size: 13 residues. The CDR3: CASSSGWVQPQHF. In DNA, the CDR3 is TGTGCCAGTAGTAGCGGGTGGGTTCAGCCCCAGCATTTT.

The chain is built from TRBV14 and TRBJ2-5, with 7 bases lining up with TRBD2. CDR1 is SGHDN, CDR2 FVKESK, per germline. The trim removed 1 base at V and 0 bases at J, leaving 8 bases unmatched. CDR3 length: 17 residues. DNA of the CDR3: TGTGCCAGCAGCCAAGTTCGGAGCGGGGCCTACCAAGAGACCCAGTACTTC. This gives the protein CASSQVRSGAYQETQYF.

The chain couples TRBV6-4 to TRBJ1-3; D gene ambiguous. The CDR3 runs 16 residues. Looked up from germline, CDR1 is MRHNA and CDR2 is SNTAGT. Between the trimmed V and J ends, which lost 2 bases and 0 bases, there was a span of 11 bases. DNA of the CDR3: TGTGCCAGCAGTGACCCGCCGGGGTACTCTGGAAACACCATATATTTT. As protein: CASSDPPGYSGNTIYF.

V gene TRBV2 combines with J gene TRBJ1-4, with a weak D call TRBD1 (5 bases). Germline CDR1 SNHLY, CDR2 FYNNEI. V was shortened by 7 bases and J by 4 bases, with 10 bases between the two germline ends. This CDR3 has 13 residues. The DNA of the CDR3 is TGTGCCAGCAACCAGGACAATAATGAAAAACTGTTTTTT. As protein: CASNQDNNEKLFF.

The V call is TRBV27, the J call TRBJ2-1, with TRBD2 as a possible D gene (7 bases). Germline CDR1 reads MNHEY; CDR2 reads SMNVEV (reference sequence). The length of the CDR3 is 17 residues. Trimming took 5 bases from V and 0 from J, leaving 17 bases between them. The CDR3 coding sequence is TGTGCCAGCAGTAAAGGCCCACGGGGGGCCTCCTACAATGAGCAGTTCTTC. Translating it yields CASSKGPRGASYNEQFF.

The gene calls are TRBV6-1 and TRBJ2-7; 9 nucleotides agree with TRBD2. The CDR3 is made up of 14 amino acids. The junction had 4 bases not matched to a gene; V was cut back by 2 bases and J by 5 bases. CDR1 MNHNS and CDR2 SASEGT come from the germline V gene. CDR3 sequence (DNA): TGTGCCAGCAGTGAAAGAGGACTAGCGCACGAGCAGTACTTC. Its protein is CASSERGLAHEQYF.

Written as DNA, the CDR3 is TGTGCCAGCAGCTTAAATGGCGGCGGGGGCTACAATGAGCAGTTCTTC. It yields the protein CASSLNGGGGYNEQFF. The V gene is TRBV7-3, the J gene TRBJ2-1; TRBD2 agrees at 7 bases. Trimming cost V 1 base and J 3 bases; bases outside gene matches: 6. The CDR3 has 16 residues. Germline CDR1 is SGHTA and CDR2 is FQGTGA.

The gene calls are TRBV2 and TRBJ1-2, with D possibly matching TRBD1 (6 bases). With 10 bases removed from V and 2 bases from J, the gap between germline ends came to 11 bases. The CDR3 runs 12 residues. Germline V gene sequence: CDR1 SNHLY, CDR2 FYNNEI. CDR3: CATWDTNYGYTF. The CDR3 DNA reads TGTGCCACCTGGGACACAAACTATGGCTACACCTTC.

This chain connects TRBV21-1 to TRBJ1-3. TRBV21-1 is termed a pseudogene. The CDR3 has 13 residues. The CDR3: CASSKVTGNTIYF. The DNA for the CDR3 is TGTGCCAGCAGCAAAGTTACTGGAAACACCATATATTTT.

The chain uses TRBV14 and TRBJ1-1; no clear D. Between the trimmed V and J ends, which lost 5 bases and 1 base, there was a span of 8 bases. CDR1 and CDR2 (germline): SGHDN, FVKESK. The CDR3 is 13 residues long. CDR3: CASSRRRNTEAFF. As DNA, the CDR3 is TGTGCCAGCAGCAGAAGGAGGAACACTGAAGCTTTCTTT.

The chain links TRBV5-1 to TRBJ2-5, with 9 bases fitting TRBD2. Germline V gene data show CDR1 as SGHRS and CDR2 as YFSETQ. This CDR3 comprises 16 residues. The ends lost 1 base at V and 0 bases at J; junction bases unmatched: 4. The CDR3 reads CASSLTLAGYQETQYF. The CDR3 nucleotides read TGCGCCAGCAGCTTGACCCTAGCGGGGTACCAAGAGACCCAGTACTTC.

This clone has only one observation. The CDR3 loop is CASSYDYSNYGYTF. The CDR3 bases are TGTGCCAGCAGTTACGACTACTCTAACTATGGCTACACCTTC. The V gene is TRBV6-5, the J gene TRBJ1-2; D ambiguous. Per the germline V gene, CDR1 is MNHEY and CDR2 is SVGAGI. The CDR3 totals 14 residues. Trimming took off 2 bases at V and 0 bases at J, with 7 bases between the two ends.

The chain joins TRBV6-5 to TRBJ1-2; 9 bases map to TRBD1. CDR3 length: 13 amino acids. Trimming at V came to 1 base and at J to 10 bases, leaving 4 bases not matched to a gene. Germline V gives CDR1 MNHEY, CDR2 SVGAGI. The CDR3 DNA reads TGTGCCAGCAGTTACTTGACAGGGGGTACCTACACCTTC. It translates to CASSYLTGGTYTF.

The chain links TRBV9 to TRBJ1-1, with 10 nucleotides matching TRBD1. V gave up 3 bases and J gave up 4 bases; unmatched junction bases: 6. This CDR3 has 15 residues. The germline gives CDR1 SGDLS, CDR2 YYNGEE. CDR3: CASSARQGARTEAFF. CDR3 nucleotides: TGTGCCAGCAGCGCGCGACAGGGGGCGCGCACTGAAGCTTTCTTT.

J is TRBJ1-5 and V is TRBV7-9; D not certain. Trimming left V 5 bases short and J 5 bases short, with 10 bases between. The CDR3 totals 13 residues. CDR1 is SEHNR and CDR2 is FQNEAQ in the germline V gene (reference sequence). In DNA, the CDR3 is TGTGCCAGCAGCCCACAGAGGGATCAGCCCCAGCATTTT. Its protein product is CASSPQRDQPQHF. The full variable domain, completed using reference TRBV7-9 and TRBJ1-5, is DTGVSQNPRHKITKRGQNVTFRCDPISEHNRLYWYRQTLGQGPEFLTYFQNEAQLEKSRLLSDRFSAERPKGSFSTLEIQRTEQGDSAMYLCASSPQRDQPQHFGDGTRLSIL.

CDR3 loop: CASSQITDTQYF. DNA for the CDR3: TGCGCCAGCAGCCAAATAACAGATACGCAGTATTTT. The chain employs TRBV4-3 and TRBJ2-3; D uncertain. Trimming removed 2 bases at V and 3 bases at J, with 3 bases between. The CDR3 runs 12 residues. CDR1 LGHNA and CDR2 YSLEER come from the germline V gene.

The V gene is TRBV5-1, the J gene TRBJ2-7; 11 positions agree with TRBD1. Germline lookup yields CDR1 SGHRS and CDR2 YFSETQ. The length of the CDR3 is 17 residues. The V gene end was trimmed by 4 bases and the J gene end by 4 bases; junction bases not matched to a gene: 13. The CDR3 is CASSISSSGTGGYEQYF. In DNA, the CDR3 is TGCGCCAGCAGCATCTCATCCTCCGGGACAGGGGGTTACGAGCAGTACTTC.

The rearrangement links TRBV7-7 to TRBJ1-5; D is unresolved. V was trimmed by 8 bases and J by 1 base, leaving 3 bases between them. The CDR3 covers 11 residues. Germline V gene sequence: CDR1 SSHAT, CDR2 FNYEAQ (reference sequence). CDR3 nucleotide sequence: TGTGCCAGCTTAAGCAATCAGCCCCAGCATTTT. Its translation: CASLSNQPQHF.

This clone has a single count. The chain uses TRBV6-2 or TRBV6-3 and TRBJ1-5, with TRBD1 matching over 7 bases. The CDR3 is 16 amino acids. From germline, CDR1 is MNHEY and CDR2 SVGEGT. V shed 0 bases and J 6 bases; nucleotides not matched to a gene: 8. The CDR3 is CASSYSRGLPFQPQHF. The CDR3 region has the DNA TGTGCCAGCAGTTACTCGAGGGGGCTGCCGTTTCAGCCCCAGCATTTT.

The chain is built from TRBV10-3 and TRBJ2-7; 9 bases are shared with TRBD1. V shed 4 bases, J shed 4 bases, and the junction held 8 bases outside the gene matches. The germline V gene has CDR1 ENHRY and CDR2 SYGVKD. This CDR3 has 15 residues. CDR3 in amino acids: CAISVVPGQGYEQYF. In DNA, the CDR3 is TGTGCCATCAGTGTCGTACCGGGACAGGGTTACGAGCAGTACTTC.

The chain carries TRBV11-2 and TRBJ2-2; D possibly corresponds to TRBD2 (6 bases). Germline CDR1 reads SGHAT; CDR2 reads FQNNGV. The CDR3 sequence is 15 residues long. V lost 5 bases and J lost 0, with 10 bases in between. For the CDR3, the DNA is TGTGCCAGCAGCAACCGGGGGTCGAACACCGGGGAGCTGTTTTTT. Amino acids: CASSNRGSNTGELFF.

To note about this clone: The same CDR3 can be traced to other DNA sequences in this sample. The V call is TRBV5-6, the J call TRBJ2-5; 8 nucleotides align to TRBD2. CDR3 length equals 13 residues. Trimming cost V 4 bases and J 4 bases; bases outside gene matches: 3. Looked up from germline, CDR1 is SGHDT and CDR2 is YYEEEE. CDR3 nucleotides: TGTGCCAGCAGCCTTAGCGGGGTAGAGACCCAGTACTTC. This sequence encodes CASSLSGVETQYF.

This chain joins TRBV4-1 and TRBJ2-7, with 10 bases that match TRBD2. The germline gives CDR1 MGHRA, CDR2 YSYEKL. The CDR3 covers 17 residues. After removal of 0 bases from V and 9 bases from J, the junction contained 14 bases not matched to a gene. CDR3 coding DNA: TGCGCCAGCAGCCAAGATCGTGTAGGACTAGCGGCGGCGGGGCAGTACTTC. Amino acids: CASSQDRVGLAAAGQYF.

The chain carries TRBV6-2 or TRBV6-3 and TRBJ1-1, with D uncertain. The V gene's germline CDR1 is MNHEY and CDR2 SVGEGT. V lost 5 bases and J 1 base, leaving 17 bases between the germline ends. This CDR3 has 16 residues. This CDR3 reads CASSPLLVRSNTEAFF. Here the CDR3 DNA reads TGTGCCAGCAGTCCACTCCTAGTTCGGTCGAACACTGAAGCTTTCTTT.